A single sample is the source of the 23 T cell receptor beta chains below, sequenced in a study of T cells after posttransplantation cyclophosphamide. Sequencing used immunoSEQ multiplex PCR; TCRdb keeps in-frame clones, though not all of them. This sample has some 50,000 clones, each found more than once. Sequenced material: PBMCs. These receptors were obtained from a middle-aged man in good health, CMV-negative, and a related stem cell transplant donor.

This clone was seen at least ten times. The rearrangement links TRBV7-8 to TRBJ2-7, with 8 bases lining up with TRBD1. The CDR3 is made up of 15 amino acids. Germline loops: CDR1 SGHVS, CDR2 FQNEAQ. Losses at the gene ends were 6 bases for V and 5 bases for J; bases not matched to a gene: 12. CDR3 nucleotide sequence: TGTGCCAGCAGGCGGGACCGACAGGGGCGAGACGAGCAGTACTTC. Translated: CASRRDRQGRDEQYF.

This clone was observed many times. The V and J genes are TRBV29-1 and TRBJ2-1; a weak D match, TRBD1 (6 bases). The CDR3 length is 12 residues. V lost 1 base to trimming and J lost 8 bases, with 9 bases between them. The V gene's germline CDR1 is SQVTM and CDR2 ANQGSEA. The CDR3: CSVEGGQYEQFF. CDR3 in DNA: TGCAGCGTTGAAGGTGGACAGTATGAGCAGTTCTTC.

This clone was counted ten times or more. The junction shows a germline mismatch at one end, possibly a read error. The chain carries TRBV9 and TRBJ2-7, with D possibly TRBD2 on 5 matching bases. Germline V gene sequence: CDR1 SGDLS, CDR2 YYNGEE. This CDR3 has 11 amino acids. In DNA, the CDR3 is TGTGCCAGCAGCTCTCACTGCGAGAGGGACTTC. Amino acids: CASSSHCERDF.

This clone was seen a handful of times. This may stem from a read error, because a much larger clone lies one nucleotide away. The chain carries TRBV11-3 and TRBJ2-5, with 9 bases fitting TRBD2. The J call is doubtful: the DNA matches TRBJ2-7 better. CDR1 is SGHNT and CDR2 is YENEEA in the germline V gene. This CDR3 comprises 13 residues. The CDR3 is CASSSAGGYEQYF. CDR3 coding DNA: TGTGCCAGCAGTTCAGCGGGAGGTTACGAGCAGTACTTC.

This clone has at least ten counts. This CDR3 is CASSPGQGNQPQHF. The DNA of the CDR3 is TGTGCCAGCAGCCCGGGACAGGGCAATCAGCCCCAGCATTTT. J is TRBJ1-5 and V is TRBV5-8; 8 bases line up with TRBD1. J lost 2 bases, V lost 4 bases, and 2 bases had no gene match. In germline, CDR1 is SGHTS, CDR2 YDEGEE. The CDR3 sequence is 14 residues long. The full variable domain, rest sourced from reference TRBV5-8 and TRBJ1-5, is EAGVTQSPTHLIKTRGQQATLRCSPISGHTSVYWYQQALGLGLQFLLWYDEGEERNRGNFPPRFSGRQFPNYSSELNVNALELEDSALYLCASSPGQGNQPQHFGDGTRLSIL.

There are many counts of this clone. V gene TRBV19 combines with J gene TRBJ2-1, with a tentative D call TRBD2 (6 bases). The CDR3 has 15 amino acids. Germline-derived CDR1 and CDR2 are LNHDA and SQIVND (reference sequence). The V and J ends lost 3 bases and 5 bases respectively, with 14 bases between them. The CDR3 bases are TGTGCCAGTAGTATTCAGGGAGGAATCAACAATGAGCAGTTCTTC. Its translation: CASSIQGGINNEQFF.

This clone has a count of ten or more. This chain links TRBV11-2 with TRBJ2-1; D is undetermined. The germline V gene encodes CDR1 SGHAT and CDR2 FQNNGV. Trimming removed 5 bases at V and 0 bases at J, with 14 bases between. This CDR3 has 16 amino acids. CDR3 nucleotides: TGTGCCAGCAGCCATAGAGGCCCCAGCTCCTACAATGAGCAGTTCTTC. It codes for CASSHRGPSSYNEQFF.

This clone was found many times. The J gene is TRBJ2-5, the V gene TRBV25-1; D perhaps matches TRBD2 (7 bases). With 3 bases removed from V and 4 bases from J, the gap between germline ends came to 12 bases. From germline, CDR1 is MGHDK and CDR2 SYGVNS. The CDR3 runs 14 residues. The CDR3 DNA follows: TGTGCCAGCAGTGAGGGAGGGGGAGGAGAGACCCAGTACTTC. Translation gives CASSEGGGGETQYF.

This clone was seen ten or more times. The J gene is TRBJ1-5, the V gene TRBV6-5; D remains unclear. V lost 0 bases and J 9 bases, leaving 12 bases between the germline ends. The CDR3 is 14 residues long. Looked up from germline, CDR1 is MNHEY and CDR2 is SVGAGI. CDR3 DNA sequence: TGTGCCAGCAGTTACTCGAGGCAAACGGGGCCCCAGCATTTT. Amino acids: CASSYSRQTGPQHF.

This clone was seen ten or more times. This chain connects TRBV29-1 to TRBJ2-7; D gene unclear. CDR1 and CDR2 (germline): SQVTM, ANQGSEA. The length of the CDR3 is 12 residues. Trimming took 3 bases from V and 0 from J, leaving 6 bases between them. In DNA, the CDR3 is TGCAGCGTTGAGAACACCTCCTACGAGCAGTACTTC. The encoded protein is CSVENTSYEQYF.

Many counts were recorded for this clone. The chain uses TRBV10-3 and TRBJ1-1, with 9 bases matching TRBD1. CDR1 is ENHRY and CDR2 is SYGVKD in the germline V gene. This CDR3 has 13 amino acids. V was clipped by 5 bases and J by 5 bases; unmatched bases: 3. CDR3 residues: CAISPTGGTEAFF. CDR3 sequence (DNA): TGTGCCATCAGTCCGACAGGGGGTACTGAAGCTTTCTTT.

This clone was seen many times. The chain couples TRBV11-3 to TRBJ2-7; TRBD1 is a possible D gene (5 bases). The CDR3 totals 15 residues. Trimming stripped 1 base from V and 3 bases from J, with 13 bases between. CDR1 and CDR2 (germline): SGHNT, YENEEA. The CDR3 is CASSLGVSGNYEQYF. As DNA, the CDR3 is TGTGCCAGCAGCTTAGGAGTTTCAGGGAACTACGAGCAGTACTTC.

This clone appeared many times. The chain recombines TRBV27 with TRBJ2-5; 8 nucleotides line up with TRBD2. Trimming took 0 bases from V and 0 from J; bases not matched to a gene: 6. The CDR3 sequence is 17 residues long. In germline, CDR1 is MNHEY, CDR2 SMNVEV (reference sequence). This CDR3 is CASSLSPLSGDQETQYF. The CDR3 coding sequence is TGTGCCAGCAGTTTATCTCCCCTTAGCGGGGACCAAGAGACCCAGTACTTC.

This clone appeared many times. The chain has TRBV10-3 and TRBJ2-7; 9 positions match TRBD1. J gave up 4 bases and V 4 bases, and 5 bases lay outside the gene matches. This CDR3 has 14 residues. Germline V gene data show CDR1 as ENHRY and CDR2 as SYGVKD. CDR3 DNA sequence: TGTGCCATCAGTGGCGGGACAGGGCGGTACGAGCAGTACTTC. Translated, it gives CAISGGTGRYEQYF.

In its sample, this clone was seen many times. The V and J genes are TRBV18 and TRBJ1-2, with 7 bases that match TRBD1. V shed 3 bases and J 8 bases; nucleotides not matched to a gene: 15. In germline, CDR1 is KGHSH, CDR2 LQKENI. The CDR3 extends over 16 amino acids. Here the CDR3 reads CASSPATGPVFDGYTF. In DNA form, the CDR3 reads TGTGCCAGCTCACCCGCGACAGGGCCCGTTTTTGACGGCTACACCTTC.

This clone was seen many times. The chain carries TRBV2 and TRBJ1-2; 8 nucleotides match TRBD1. The ends lost 8 bases at V and 5 bases at J; junction bases unmatched: 4. Germline V gene lookup returns CDR1 SNHLY and CDR2 FYNNEI. The CDR3 is 12 amino acids. The CDR3 is CASDRGQYGYTF. In DNA, the CDR3 is TGTGCCAGCGACAGGGGCCAATATGGCTACACCTTC.

This clone occurred many times. The rearrangement joins TRBV7-2 to TRBJ2-5, with 8 bases lining up with TRBD2. Germline lookup yields CDR1 SGHTA and CDR2 FQGNSA. The ends lost 6 bases at V and 4 bases at J; junction bases unmatched: 7. The CDR3 sequence is 14 residues long. The CDR3, as DNA: TGTGCCAGCAGACGTCAAGCGGGGGTAGAGACCCAGTACTTC. Its protein product is CASRRQAGVETQYF.

In this sample, this clone turned up many times. This chain joins TRBV5-8 and TRBJ1-5, with TRBD1 matching 9 bases. V dropped 3 bases and J dropped 7; count of bases not matched to a gene: 8. The CDR3 is 15 amino acids. Germline V gene sequence: CDR1 SGHTS, CDR2 YDEGEE. The DNA for the CDR3 is TGTGCCAGCAGCTCCGGGACAGGGACCCAGCAGCCCCAGCATTTT. Protein: CASSSGTGTQQPQHF.

This clone has at least ten counts. This rearrangement joins TRBV28 to TRBJ2-1; D is undetermined. The CDR3 consists of 13 residues. The germline V and J ends were trimmed by 7 bases and 0 bases, with 7 bases remaining between them. Germline values: CDR1 MDHEN, CDR2 SYDVKM. CDR3: CASTTSSYNEQFF. For the CDR3, the DNA is TGTGCCAGCACTACGAGCTCCTACAATGAGCAGTTCTTC.

This clone was seen ten or more times. V and J are TRBV7-2 and TRBJ2-7; tentatively, D is TRBD2 (5 bases). This CDR3 is 14 amino acids long. Germline CDR1 SGHTA, CDR2 FQGNSA. Trimming left V 2 bases short and J 1 base short, with 9 bases between. CDR3 amino acids: CASSLSSGSYEQYF. As DNA, the CDR3 is TGTGCCAGCAGCTTATCCTCGGGATCCTACGAGCAGTACTTC.

Many counts were recorded for this clone. The V gene is TRBV5-4, the J gene TRBJ2-1; 10 positions agree with TRBD2. Trimming took 4 bases from V and 3 from J; bases not matched to a gene: 7. The germline gives CDR1 SGHNT, CDR2 YYREEE (reference sequence). The CDR3 is 16 residues long. CDR3 region: CASSPASGGLYNEQFF. The CDR3 DNA reads TGTGCCAGCAGCCCGGCTAGCGGGGGCCTCTACAATGAGCAGTTCTTC.

This clone was recorded at least ten times. The rearrangement uses TRBV28 and TRBJ2-2, with 8 bases that match TRBD2. The CDR3 has 16 amino acids. J lost 6 bases, V lost 6 bases, and 12 bases had no gene match. Germline CDR1 is MDHEN and CDR2 is SYDVKM. CDR3 nucleotide sequence: TGTGCCAGCAGCCCTCAACTAGCGGCAAGTCCCGGGGAGCTGTTTTTT. The encoded protein is CASSPQLAASPGELFF.

This clone showed up many times. As DNA, the CDR3 is TGTGCCAGCAGTCAGGGGCTTTACGAGCAGTACTTC. This encodes CASSQGLYEQYF. The chain combines TRBV6-6 with TRBJ2-7; D may be TRBD1 (6 bases). The CDR3 runs 12 residues. With 5 bases removed from V and 4 bases from J, the gap between germline ends came to 9 bases. CDR1 is MNHNY and CDR2 is SVGAGI in the germline V gene (reference sequence).